This paragraph covers one T cell receptor (beta chain) sequence. This sample was included in a study of shared clonotypes between healthy human individuals. The input for sorted-subset replicate PCRs was around 0.2 ug DNA, tens of thousands of T cell genomes. Only in-frame clones appear in the TCRdb table, and some are missing; sequencing was by immunoSEQ multiplex PCR. Here the sample spans 2 million to 2.5 million clones, 90% to 95% being singletons. The CDR3 covers 15 residues. The J segment lost 9 bases and the V segment lost 2 bases, leaving 7 bases of the junction unmatched. The germline gives CDR1 SGHTA, CDR2 FQGNSA.

V usage is TRBV7-2 and J usage is TRBJ2-1, with 10 bases matching TRBD2. The TCR sequence derives from a man aged 18 to 30 in good health. Some clones in this sample may be carry-over from other donors' samples. The sequenced sample consisted of naive CD4+ T cells from PBMCs. Subset reported: CD45RA+ positively selected. CDR3 sequence: CASSLQGLAGGEQFF. Written as DNA, the CDR3 is TGTGCCAGCAGCTTACAGGGGTTAGCGGGAGGTGAGCAGTTCTTC.